These T cell receptor beta chains were read from a single sample in a study of OX40 agonist ivuxolimab in advanced cancers. Data came from immunoSEQ multiplex PCR; TCRdb stores just in-frame clones and leaves some out. This table holds 60,000 to 100,000 clones, 94% found once. The sample here was CD4+ or CD8+ T cells sorted from blood, taken in a trial of the OX40 agonist ivuxolimab. The origin of the receptors is an adult with an advanced solid tumor such as melanoma, head and neck, liver or kidney cancer. Each CDR3 is given with its conserved first and last residue. A D gene is named only where the DNA matches it firmly. Rows may omit the clone size; those that give it use once, few, many or a size class.

d_call,j_call,v_call,clone_size,cdr3_length,cdr3_nt,cdr3_aa
.,TRBJ2-3,TRBV27,once,15,TGTGCCAGCAGTTGGGGAGGGGGTTGGGGAGATACGCAGTATTTT,CASSWGGGWGDTQYF
.,TRBJ1-1,TRBV7-9,.,12,TGTGCCAGCAGCCGCACAAGGGATGAAGCTTTCTTT,CASSRTRDEAFF
.,TRBJ2-1,TRBV5-1,.,13,TGCGCCAGCAGCTTAACAGGGAGCAATGAGCAGTTCTTC,CASSLTGSNEQFF
TRBD2,TRBJ2-7,TRBV5-6,.,15,TGTGCCAGCAGCTCAGCGGGAGGGCCCCCCTACGAGCAGTACTTC,CASSSAGGPPYEQYF
.,TRBJ1-2,TRBV5-6,.,15,TGTGCCAGCAGCTTGTTGGAGGGGGCTAACTATGGCTACACCTTC,CASSLLEGANYGYTF
TRBD1,TRBJ2-7,TRBV27,.,14,TGTGCCAGCAGTTTAGGGCAGGGGGCTCACGAGCAGTACTTC,CASSLGQGAHEQYF
TRBD2,TRBJ2-5,TRBV4-1,.,14,TGCGCCAGCAGCCAAGATCGGGGGGTGGAGACCCAGTACTTC,CASSQDRGVETQYF
.,TRBJ1-1,TRBV7-9,once,15,TGTGCCAGCAGCTTAGGGGCAGGGAGGAACACTGAAGCTTTCTTT,CASSLGAGRNTEAFF
.,TRBJ2-7,TRBV5-1,.,16,TGCGCCAGCAGCTTGGATGGACTCGGGAGTGGATACGAGCAGTACTTC,CASSLDGLGSGYEQYF
.,TRBJ2-7,TRBV4-3,.,14,TGCGCCAGCAGCGCCTATCCGCAGTCCTACGAGCAGTACTTC,CASSAYPQSYEQYF
.,TRBJ2-1,TRBV7-6,.,14,TGTGCCAGCAGCCAATTAGCAGGTCACAATGAGCAGTTCTTC,CASSQLAGHNEQFF
.,TRBJ1-4,TRBV27,.,12,TGTGCCTCCTCCCCCCAGAATGAAAAACTGTTTTTT,CASSPQNEKLFF
.,TRBJ1-5,TRBV19,few,11,TGTGCCAGTAGTAGCAATCAGCCCCAGCATTTT,CASSSNQPQHF
.,TRBJ1-1,TRBV6-5,.,12,TGTGCCAGCGTTGCTGGGAACACTGAAGCTTTCTTT,CASVAGNTEAFF
TRBD2,TRBJ2-1,TRBV29-1,.,17,TGCAGCGTTGAAAGACTAGCGGGGGGCTCTTCCTACAATGAGCAGTTCTTC,CSVERLAGGSSYNEQFF
TRBD2,TRBJ2-7,TRBV4-3,.,14,TGCGCCAGCAGCCCCGGGACTAGGCTCTACGAGCAGTACTTC,CASSPGTRLYEQYF
.,TRBJ2-5,TRBV25-1,once,13,TGTGCCAGCGGCCGGTTAGCCGGGGAGACCCAGTACTTC,CASGRLAGETQYF
TRBD2,TRBJ2-7,TRBV19,.,15,TGTGCCAGTAGCTGGGGACTAGCGGGACCGTACGAGCAGTACTTC,CASSWGLAGPYEQYF
.,TRBJ1-1,TRBV5-1,once,13,TGCGCCAGCAGCTTGGACAGAAACACTGAAGCTTTCTTT,CASSLDRNTEAFF
TRBD1,TRBJ1-5,TRBV27,.,15,TGTGCCAGCAGCCCCCGCCAGGGGGCATATCAGCCCCAGCATTTT,CASSPRQGAYQPQHF
TRBD2,TRBJ2-2,TRBV11-3,.,17,TGTGCCAGCAGCCGAGAGCCCGGCGGGAGGGCCTCCGGGGAGCTGTTTTTT,CASSREPGGRASGELFF
.,TRBJ1-5,TRBV13,once,17,TGTGCCAGCAGCTTAGGTGAAGGCAGGGAGGTCGGGGAGCCCCAGCATTTT,CASSLGEGREVGEPQHF
.,TRBJ2-7,TRBV5-1,.,15,TGCGCCAGCAGCCAGCGTCCTGCCAGCTCCTACGAGCAGTACTTC,CASSQRPASSYEQYF
.,TRBJ2-7,TRBV29-1,.,15,TGCAGCGTTGAAACGGTACAGGCAACCTTCTACGAGCAGTACTTC,CSVETVQATFYEQYF
.,TRBJ2-7,TRBV28,.,12,TGTGCCAGCAGTTTAAGAGGGGTTGAGCAGTACTTC,CASSLRGVEQYF
TRBD1,TRBJ1-2,TRBV5-5,once,14,TGTGCCAGCAGCCCCGGACAGGGCGGCTATGGCTACACCTTC,CASSPGQGGYGYTF
.,TRBJ1-2,TRBV2,.,14,TGTGCCAGCAGTGAAAAAGGGCCCGAGAGTGGCTACACCTTC,CASSEKGPESGYTF
.,TRBJ2-5,TRBV4-3,.,14,TGCGCCAGCAGCCGCTCGAATGGTCAAGAGACCCAGTACTTC,CASSRSNGQETQYF
TRBD1,TRBJ2-7,TRBV7-6,.,14,TGTGCCAGCAGCCCCGGACAGGGATGGTACGAGCAGTACTTC,CASSPGQGWYEQYF
TRBD1,TRBJ1-4,TRBV6-5,.,15,TGTGCCAGCAGTTACCAGGGACAGAAAAATGAAAAACTGTTTTTT,CASSYQGQKNEKLFF
.,TRBJ2-7,TRBV4-3,.,14,TGCGCCAGCAGCCAAGATGGAACCTCCTACGAGCAGTACTTC,CASSQDGTSYEQYF
TRBD1,TRBJ1-4,TRBV27,.,15,TGTGCCAGCAGTTTATGGCAGGGGGCTAATGAAAAACTGTTTTTT,CASSLWQGANEKLFF
.,TRBJ2-7,TRBV4-1,few,13,TGCGCCAGCAGCCAAGGGACCAACTACGAGCAGTACTTC,CASSQGTNYEQYF
.,TRBJ1-2,TRBV28,.,14,TGTGCCAGCAGTTTACCCTTAGGCGGGCTCGGCTACACCTTC,CASSLPLGGLGYTF
TRBD2,TRBJ2-1,TRBV4-2,.,16,TGTGCCAGCCGACTCGGGGGGACTAGCGCCTCCAATGAGCAGTTCTTC,CASRLGGTSASNEQFF
TRBD2,TRBJ2-1,TRBV18,.,15,TGTGCCAGCTCACCACTAGCGGGAGGAGGGAATGAGCAGTTCTTC,CASSPLAGGGNEQFF
TRBD1,TRBJ1-1,TRBV18,once,13,TGTGCCAGCTCACGCGGGACAGTCACTGAAGCTTTCTTT,CASSRGTVTEAFF
.,TRBJ2-1,TRBV27,.,13,TGTGCCAGCAGGGGGCTCTCCTACAATGAGCAGTTCTTC,CASRGLSYNEQFF
.,TRBJ2-3,TRBV9,once,12,TGTGCCAGCAGCGTAGTCGGGCGTGCGCAGTATTTT,CASSVVGRAQYF
TRBD2,TRBJ2-3,TRBV28,.,14,TGTGCCAGTCATAGCGGGAAATACACAGATACGCAGTATTTT,CASHSGKYTDTQYF
.,TRBJ2-3,TRBV4-1,.,17,TGCGCCAGCAGCCCGACCTTAGGGACAAATTTGGGAGATACGCAGTATTTT,CASSPTLGTNLGDTQYF
TRBD2,TRBJ2-7,TRBV7-9,.,13,TGTGCCAGCAGCTTGACTAGCCTCGACGAGCAGTACTTC,CASSLTSLDEQYF
TRBD2,TRBJ2-5,TRBV4-1,.,16,TGCGCCAGCACCCTCGGCGGGAGGGCCTCGGGGGAGACCCAGTACTTC,CASTLGGRASGETQYF
.,TRBJ2-7,TRBV9,.,14,TGTGCCAGCAGCGTAGTGGAGAGACCCTACGAGCAGTACTTC,CASSVVERPYEQYF
.,TRBJ2-3,TRBV6-1,.,15,TGTGCCAGCAGTGATATTACTAAGGGGACAGATACGCAGTATTTT,CASSDITKGTDTQYF
.,TRBJ2-7,TRBV6-6,.,14,TGTGCCAGCAGTTACGACGTGGAGGGCCACGAGCAGTACTTC,CASSYDVEGHEQYF
TRBD2,TRBJ2-5,TRBV5-4,.,14,TGTGCCAGCAGCCCCGGGACTAGAAAAGAGACCCAGTACTTC,CASSPGTRKETQYF
TRBD1,TRBJ1-6,TRBV7-2,.,17,TGTGCCAGCAGCGGGACAGGGGGAGGGTCCTATAATTCACCCCTCCACTTT,CASSGTGGGSYNSPLHF
.,TRBJ1-3,TRBV9,.,11,TGTGCCAGCAGCCCTGGAAACACCATATATTTT,CASSPGNTIYF
.,TRBJ1-2,TRBV28,.,13,TGTGCCAGCAGTTTATTCTCAAACTATGGCTACACCTTC,CASSLFSNYGYTF
.,TRBJ2-7,TRBV4-3,.,13,TGCGCCAGCAGCCAAGAAGGGGGATACGAGCAGTACTTC,CASSQEGGYEQYF